This TCR beta chain was sequenced for a study of blood T cell repertoires in COVID-19. The germline CDR1 and CDR2 sequences are MDHEN and SYDVKM. This CDR3 contains 13 residues. Between the trimmed V and J ends, which lost 3 bases and 4 bases, there was a span of 9 bases. Study processing details: Nucleated cell number was recorded as an estimate derived from reference gene primer amplification. Measured with immunoSEQ multiplex PCR; TCRdb has only the in-frame clones, and not every one. The DNA gave D and trimming, while V, J and clone size come from that table. The sample consists of under 250,000 clones, just over 90% of them appearing once.

Sequenced: peripheral blood. This TCR was sampled from a man aged 30 to 39 with acute or convalescent COVID-19. This chain links TRBV28 with TRBJ1-2; no definite D call. Here the CDR3 reads CASSLRAAYGYTF. As DNA, the CDR3 is TGTGCCAGCAGTTTGAGGGCAGCCTATGGCTACACCTTC.